The source of this TCR beta chain is a study of T cells in Graves' hyperthyroidism and ophthalmopathy. The sample holds many counts of this clonotype. Amplification of TCR beta CDR3 regions was performed using RNA transcripts as template. TCR CDR3 regions were first amplified by RT-PCR with HTBI primers. TCRdb reanalysed the multiplex PCR reads using MiXCR and keeps one entry per CDR3 protein. The sample yields about 580,000 distinct CDR3 sequences, about 43% seen once. Per the germline V gene, CDR1 is MGHRA and CDR2 is YSYEKL. CDR3 length: 14 residues. Trimming removed 2 bases from V and 8 bases from J, with 13 bases in between.

The chain employs TRBV4-1 and TRBJ1-3; D is possibly TRBD1 (5 bases). The receptor's source is a woman aged 18-29 years with Graves' hyperthyroidism. Specimen: peripheral blood or thyroid tissue (not recorded which). CDR3 protein: CASSQPSGKDTIYF. The CDR3 DNA reads TGCGCCAGCAGCCAACCTTCAGGGAAGGACACCATATATTTT.